The 5 T cell receptor beta chains presented below share a single source sample, sequenced in a study of T cell responses to AZD1222 COVID-19 vaccine. Assay used: immunoSEQ multiplex PCR; TCRdb lists only in-frame clones, some missing. The sample yields about 180,000 clones, 90% to 95% seen once. The sequenced sample was peripheral blood, obtained 28 days after the second dose of the MenACWY control vaccine. Every receptor here comes from an adult who received the MenACWY meningococcal vaccine as a control.

The V gene is TRBV7-2, the J gene TRBJ1-2, with D perhaps TRBD1 (5 bases). V was trimmed by 5 bases and J by 1 base, leaving 14 bases between them. Germline V lookup: CDR1 SGHTA, CDR2 FQGNSA. This CDR3 spans 15 amino acids. CDR3 in DNA: TGTGCCAGCAGCCCCGGCCGGGGGGGTAACTATGGCTACACCTTC. Protein product: CASSPGRGGNYGYTF.

The rearrangement uses TRBV30 and TRBJ1-6, with a possible D match to TRBD1 (5 bases). The germline V gene has CDR1 GTSNPN and CDR2 SVGIG (reference sequence). The CDR3 covers 13 residues. Trimming removed 4 bases at V and 7 bases at J, with 11 bases between. DNA of the CDR3: TGTGCCTGGAACCGGGACCCCAATTCACCCCTCCACTTT. The encoded protein is CAWNRDPNSPLHF.

The rearrangement uses TRBV10-3 and TRBJ1-2, with 8 bases fitting TRBD1. The germline V gene has CDR1 ENHRY and CDR2 SYGVKD. V lost 6 bases and J lost 3; bases outside the gene matches: 6. The CDR3 is made up of 14 amino acids. The CDR3 nucleotides read TGTGCCATCAGGGCTACAGGGGGGGACTATGGCTACACCTTC. It specifies CAIRATGGDYGYTF.

V gene TRBV19 combines with J gene TRBJ1-1, with 10 bases lining up with TRBD1. The CDR3 has 15 amino acids. Germline lookup yields CDR1 LNHDA and CDR2 SQIVND (reference sequence). V lost 5 bases to trimming and J lost 1 base; unmatched junction nucleotides: 4. This CDR3 is CASSVWTGGNTEAFF. Here the CDR3 DNA reads TGTGCCAGTAGTGTTTGGACAGGGGGGAACACTGAAGCTTTCTTT.

The table lists this clone with a count of one. The V gene is TRBV3-1 (or the pseudogene TRBV3-2), the J gene TRBJ2-1; D gene unclear. V shed 0 bases and J shed 4 bases, with 10 bases lying between them. The CDR3 is 15 residues long. In germline, CDR1 is LGHDT, CDR2 YNNKEL (reference sequence). Written as DNA, the CDR3 is TGTGCCAGCAGCCAAGAGAACCAAAATTACAATGAGCAGTTCTTC. It is translated as CASSQENQNYNEQFF.